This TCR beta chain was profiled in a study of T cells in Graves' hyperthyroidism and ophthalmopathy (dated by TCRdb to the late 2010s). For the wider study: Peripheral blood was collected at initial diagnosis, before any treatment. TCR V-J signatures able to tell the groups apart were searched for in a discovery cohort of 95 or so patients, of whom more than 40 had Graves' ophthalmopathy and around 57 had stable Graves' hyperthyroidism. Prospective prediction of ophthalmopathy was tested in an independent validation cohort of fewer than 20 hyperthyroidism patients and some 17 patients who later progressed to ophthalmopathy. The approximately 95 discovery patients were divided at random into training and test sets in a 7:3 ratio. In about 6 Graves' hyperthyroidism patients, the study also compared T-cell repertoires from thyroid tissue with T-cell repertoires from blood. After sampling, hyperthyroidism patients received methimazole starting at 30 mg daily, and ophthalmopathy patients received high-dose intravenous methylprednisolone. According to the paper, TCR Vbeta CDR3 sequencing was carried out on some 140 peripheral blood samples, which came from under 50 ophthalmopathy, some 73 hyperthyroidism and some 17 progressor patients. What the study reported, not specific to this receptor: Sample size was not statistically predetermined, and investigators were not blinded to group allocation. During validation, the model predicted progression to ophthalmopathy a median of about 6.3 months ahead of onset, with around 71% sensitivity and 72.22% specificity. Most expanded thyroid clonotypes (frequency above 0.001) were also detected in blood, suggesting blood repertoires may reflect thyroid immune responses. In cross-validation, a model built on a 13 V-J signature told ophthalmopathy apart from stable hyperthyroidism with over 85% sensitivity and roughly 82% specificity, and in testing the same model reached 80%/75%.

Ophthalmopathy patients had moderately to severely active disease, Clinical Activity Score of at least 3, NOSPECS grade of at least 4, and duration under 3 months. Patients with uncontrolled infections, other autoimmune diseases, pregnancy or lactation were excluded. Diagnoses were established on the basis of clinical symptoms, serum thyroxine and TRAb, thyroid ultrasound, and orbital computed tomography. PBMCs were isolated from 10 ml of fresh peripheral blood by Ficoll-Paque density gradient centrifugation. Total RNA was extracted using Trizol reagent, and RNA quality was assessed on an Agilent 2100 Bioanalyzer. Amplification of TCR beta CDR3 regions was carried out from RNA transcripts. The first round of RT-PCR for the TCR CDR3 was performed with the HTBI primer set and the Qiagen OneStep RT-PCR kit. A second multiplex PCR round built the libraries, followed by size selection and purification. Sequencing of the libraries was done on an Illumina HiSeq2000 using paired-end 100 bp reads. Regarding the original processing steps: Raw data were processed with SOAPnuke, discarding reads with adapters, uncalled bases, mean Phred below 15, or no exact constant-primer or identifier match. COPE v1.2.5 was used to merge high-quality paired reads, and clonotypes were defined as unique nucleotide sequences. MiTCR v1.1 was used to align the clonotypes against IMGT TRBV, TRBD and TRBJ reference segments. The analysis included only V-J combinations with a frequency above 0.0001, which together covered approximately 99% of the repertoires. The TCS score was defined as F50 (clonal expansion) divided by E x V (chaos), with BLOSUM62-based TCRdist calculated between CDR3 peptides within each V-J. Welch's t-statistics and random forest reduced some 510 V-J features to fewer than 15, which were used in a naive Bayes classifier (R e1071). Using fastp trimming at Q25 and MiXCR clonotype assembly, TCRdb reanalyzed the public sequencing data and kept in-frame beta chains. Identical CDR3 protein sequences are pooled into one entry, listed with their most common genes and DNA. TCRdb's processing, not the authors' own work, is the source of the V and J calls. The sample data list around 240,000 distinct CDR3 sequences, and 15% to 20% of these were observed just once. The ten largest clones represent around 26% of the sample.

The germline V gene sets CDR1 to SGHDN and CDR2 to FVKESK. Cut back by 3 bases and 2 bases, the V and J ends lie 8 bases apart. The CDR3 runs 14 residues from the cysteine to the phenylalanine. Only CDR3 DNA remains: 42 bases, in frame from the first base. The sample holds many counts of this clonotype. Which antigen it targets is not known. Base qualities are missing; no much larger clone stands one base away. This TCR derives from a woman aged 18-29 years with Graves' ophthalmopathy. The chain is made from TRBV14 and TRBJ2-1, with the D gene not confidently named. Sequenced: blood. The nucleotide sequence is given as TGTGCCAGCAGCCACCAGGTGCCCTACAATGAGCAGTTCTTC. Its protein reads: CASSHQVPYNEQFF. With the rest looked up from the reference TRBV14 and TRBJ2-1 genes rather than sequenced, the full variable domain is EAGVTQFPSHSVIEKGQTVTLRCDPISGHDNLYWYRRVMGKEIKFLLHFVKESKQDESGMPNNRFLAERTGGTYSTLKVQPAELEDSGVYFCASSHQVPYNEQFFGPGTRLTVL.